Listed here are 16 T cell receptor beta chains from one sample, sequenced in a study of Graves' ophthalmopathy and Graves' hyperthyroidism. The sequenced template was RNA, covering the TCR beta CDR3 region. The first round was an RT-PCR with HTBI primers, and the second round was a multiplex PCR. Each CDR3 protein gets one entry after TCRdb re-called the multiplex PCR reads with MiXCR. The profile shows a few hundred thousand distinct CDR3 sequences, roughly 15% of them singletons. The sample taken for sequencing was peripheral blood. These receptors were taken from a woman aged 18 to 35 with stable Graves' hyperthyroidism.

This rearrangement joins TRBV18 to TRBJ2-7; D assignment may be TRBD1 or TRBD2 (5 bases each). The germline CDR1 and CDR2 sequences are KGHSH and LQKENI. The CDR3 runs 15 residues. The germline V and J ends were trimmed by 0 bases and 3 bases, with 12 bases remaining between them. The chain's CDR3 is CASSPPGLRGYEQYV. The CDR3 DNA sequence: TGTGCCAGCTCACCACCCGGCTTGAGGGGCTACGAGCAGTACGTC.

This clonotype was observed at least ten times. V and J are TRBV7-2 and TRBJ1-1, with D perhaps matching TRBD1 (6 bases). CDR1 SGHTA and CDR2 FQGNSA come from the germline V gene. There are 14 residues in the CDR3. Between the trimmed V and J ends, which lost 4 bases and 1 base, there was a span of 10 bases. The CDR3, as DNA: TGTGCCAGCAGCTCTCAAGGGGGGAACACTGAAGCTTTCTTT. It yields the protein CASSSQGGNTEAFF. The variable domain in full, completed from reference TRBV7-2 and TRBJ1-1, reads GAGVSQSPSNKVTEKGKDVELRCDPISGHTALYWYRQSLGQGLEFLIYFQGNSAPDKSGLPSDRFSAERTGGSVSTLTIQRTQQEDSAVYLCASSSQGGNTEAFFGQGTRLTVV.

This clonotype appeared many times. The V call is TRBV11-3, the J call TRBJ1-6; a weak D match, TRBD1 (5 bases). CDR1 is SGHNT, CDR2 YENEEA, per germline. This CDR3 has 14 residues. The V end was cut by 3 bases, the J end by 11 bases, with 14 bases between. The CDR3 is CASSLGLPGAPLHF. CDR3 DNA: TGTGCCAGCAGCTTGGGGCTGCCCGGGGCACCCCTCCACTTT.

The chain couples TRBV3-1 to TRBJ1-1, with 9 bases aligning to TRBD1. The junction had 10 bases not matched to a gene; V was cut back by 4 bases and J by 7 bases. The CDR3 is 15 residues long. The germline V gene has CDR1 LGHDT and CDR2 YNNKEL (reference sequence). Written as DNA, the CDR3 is TGTGCCAGCAGCCTCGGGACAGGGAGATCAAGTGAAGCTTTCTTT. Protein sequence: CASSLGTGRSSEAFF.

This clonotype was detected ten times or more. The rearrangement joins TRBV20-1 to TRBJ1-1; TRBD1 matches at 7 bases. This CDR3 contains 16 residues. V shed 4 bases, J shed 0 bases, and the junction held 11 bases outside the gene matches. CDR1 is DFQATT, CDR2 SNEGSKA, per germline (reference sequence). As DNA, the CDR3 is TGCAGTGCTACAACCTACCGACAGGGCCTGAACACTGAAGCTTTCTTT. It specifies CSATTYRQGLNTEAFF.

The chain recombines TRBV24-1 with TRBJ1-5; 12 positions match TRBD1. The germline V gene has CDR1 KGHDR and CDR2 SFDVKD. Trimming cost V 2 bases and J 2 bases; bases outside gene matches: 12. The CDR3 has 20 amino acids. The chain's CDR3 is CATSDSTGTGGSWGNQPQHF. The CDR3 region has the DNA TGTGCCACCAGTGATTCTACCGGGACAGGGGGCAGTTGGGGCAATCAGCCCCAGCATTTT.

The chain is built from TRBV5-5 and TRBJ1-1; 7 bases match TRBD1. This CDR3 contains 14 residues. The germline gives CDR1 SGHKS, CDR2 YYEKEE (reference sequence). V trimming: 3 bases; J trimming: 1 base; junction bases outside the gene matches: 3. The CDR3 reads CASSWGTENTEAFF. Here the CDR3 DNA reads TGTGCCAGCAGCTGGGGGACAGAGAACACTGAAGCTTTCTTT.

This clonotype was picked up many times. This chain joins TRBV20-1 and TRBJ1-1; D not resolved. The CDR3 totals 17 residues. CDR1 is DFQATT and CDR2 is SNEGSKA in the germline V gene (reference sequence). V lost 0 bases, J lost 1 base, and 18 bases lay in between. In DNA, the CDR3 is TGCAGTGCTAGAGAGCGGTTGCGATCCCAGTGGAACACTGAAGCTTTCTTT. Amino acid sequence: CSARERLRSQWNTEAFF.

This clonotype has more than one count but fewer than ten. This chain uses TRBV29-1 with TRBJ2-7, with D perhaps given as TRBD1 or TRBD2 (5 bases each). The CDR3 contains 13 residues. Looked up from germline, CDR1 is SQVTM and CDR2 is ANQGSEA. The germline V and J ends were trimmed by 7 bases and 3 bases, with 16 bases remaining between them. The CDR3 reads CSGGSGADYEQYF. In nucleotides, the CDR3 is TGCAGCGGGGGCTCCGGGGCAGACTACGAGCAGTACTTC.

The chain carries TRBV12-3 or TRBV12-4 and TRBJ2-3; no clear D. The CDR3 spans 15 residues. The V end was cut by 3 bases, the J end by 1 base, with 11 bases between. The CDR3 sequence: CASSLEGIGTDTQYF. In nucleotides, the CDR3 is TGTGCCAGCAGTTTGGAAGGGATCGGCACAGATACGCAGTATTTT.

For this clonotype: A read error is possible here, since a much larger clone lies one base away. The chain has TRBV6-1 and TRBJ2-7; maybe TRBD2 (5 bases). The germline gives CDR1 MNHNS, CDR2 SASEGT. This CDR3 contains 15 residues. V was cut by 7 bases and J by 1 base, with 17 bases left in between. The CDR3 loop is CASTKDWLSSYEQYF. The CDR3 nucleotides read TGTGCCAGCACCAAGGACTGGCTGTCTTCCTACGAGCAGTACTTC.

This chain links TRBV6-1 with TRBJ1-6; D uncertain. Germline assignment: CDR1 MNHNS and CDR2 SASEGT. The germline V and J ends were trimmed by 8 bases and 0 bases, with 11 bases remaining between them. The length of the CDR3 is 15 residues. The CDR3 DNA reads TGTGCCAGCGACCATCAGAGCTCCTATAATTCACCCCTCCACTTT. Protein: CASDHQSSYNSPLHF.

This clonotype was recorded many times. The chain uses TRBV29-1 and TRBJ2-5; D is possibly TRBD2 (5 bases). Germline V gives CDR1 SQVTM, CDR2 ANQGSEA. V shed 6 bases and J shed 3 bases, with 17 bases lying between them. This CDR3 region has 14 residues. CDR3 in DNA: TGCAGCGTGAAGGAACCGACTATCAAAGAGACCCAGTACTTC. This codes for CSVKEPTIKETQYF.

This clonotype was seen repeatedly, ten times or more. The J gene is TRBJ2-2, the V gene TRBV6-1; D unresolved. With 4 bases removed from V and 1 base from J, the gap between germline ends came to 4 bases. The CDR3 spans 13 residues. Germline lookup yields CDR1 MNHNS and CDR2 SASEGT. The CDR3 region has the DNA TGTGCCAGCAGTGCCAGGAACACCGGGGAGCTGTTTTTT. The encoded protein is CASSARNTGELFF.

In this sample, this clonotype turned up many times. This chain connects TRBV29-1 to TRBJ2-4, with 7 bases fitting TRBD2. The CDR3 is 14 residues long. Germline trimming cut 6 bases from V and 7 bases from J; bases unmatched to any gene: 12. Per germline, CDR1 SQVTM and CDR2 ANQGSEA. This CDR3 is CSVGGSQELNIQYF. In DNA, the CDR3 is TGCAGCGTGGGAGGGAGTCAGGAGCTCAACATTCAGTACTTC.

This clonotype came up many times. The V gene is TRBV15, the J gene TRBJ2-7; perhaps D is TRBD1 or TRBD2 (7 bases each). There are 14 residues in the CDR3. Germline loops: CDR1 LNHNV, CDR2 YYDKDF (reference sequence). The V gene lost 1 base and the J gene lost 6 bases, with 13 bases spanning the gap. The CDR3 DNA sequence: TGTGCCACCAGCAGAGGTTCAGGGGGGGGCGAGCAGTACTTC. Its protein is CATSRGSGGGEQYF.